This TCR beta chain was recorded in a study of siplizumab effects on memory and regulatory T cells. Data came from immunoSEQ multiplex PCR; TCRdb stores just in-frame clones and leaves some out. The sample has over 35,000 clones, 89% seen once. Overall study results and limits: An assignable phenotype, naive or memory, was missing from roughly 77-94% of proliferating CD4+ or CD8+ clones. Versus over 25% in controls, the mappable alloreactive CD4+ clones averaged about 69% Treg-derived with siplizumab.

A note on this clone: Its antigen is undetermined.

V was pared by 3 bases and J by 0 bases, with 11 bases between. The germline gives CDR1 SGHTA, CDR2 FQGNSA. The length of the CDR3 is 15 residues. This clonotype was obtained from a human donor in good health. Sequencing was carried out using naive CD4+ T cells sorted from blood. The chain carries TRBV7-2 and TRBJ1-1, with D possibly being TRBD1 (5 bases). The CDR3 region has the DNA TGTGCCAGCAGCTTTTCCCAGGGTATGAACACTGAAGCTTTCTTT. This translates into CASSFSQGMNTEAFF.